Listed here are 20 T cell receptor beta chains from one sample, sequenced in a study of shared clonotypes between healthy human individuals. Sequencing used immunoSEQ multiplex PCR; TCRdb keeps in-frame clones, though not all of them. The data contain approximately 980,000 clones, over 75% of them singletons. Specimen: memory CD4+ T cells sorted from blood. Subset given: CD45RA-negative fraction. Receptors originate from a man aged 18-30 years in good health.

This clone showed up just a few times. The V call is TRBV30, the J call TRBJ1-1; no definite D call. CDR3 size: 14 residues. Trimming pared 0 bases from V and 3 bases from J, leaving 11 bases between. Germline CDR1 and CDR2: GTSNPN and SVGIG (reference sequence). The CDR3 is CAWSVLGEDTEAFF. The CDR3 region has the DNA TGTGCCTGGAGTGTACTCGGGGAGGACACTGAAGCTTTCTTT.

The chain couples TRBV6-5 to TRBJ2-3; D is perhaps TRBD1 or TRBD2 (5 bases each). Between the trimmed V and J ends, which lost 4 bases and 1 base, there was a span of 12 bases. The CDR3 covers 15 residues. CDR1 MNHEY and CDR2 SVGAGI come from the germline V gene. CDR3 DNA: TGTGCCAGCAGTTCCGGGCTGGGGGGCACAGATACGCAGTATTTT. Protein sequence: CASSSGLGGTDTQYF.

The genes are TRBV6-1 and TRBJ1-5; 7 bases fit TRBD1. J lost 1 base, V lost 4 bases, and 7 bases had no gene match. There are 16 residues in the CDR3. Germline V gene lookup returns CDR1 MNHNS and CDR2 SASEGT. Written as DNA, the CDR3 is TGTGCCAGCAGTGTTCCGGGACAGTGGAGCAATCAGCCCCAGCATTTT. Amino acids: CASSVPGQWSNQPQHF.

The chain joins TRBV28 to TRBJ2-3; tentatively, D is TRBD1 (5 bases). The germline gives CDR1 MDHEN, CDR2 SYDVKM. The CDR3 is 17 amino acids. Trimming pared 6 bases from V and 0 bases from J, leaving 19 bases between. The CDR3 spells CASSNLWGQVSTDTQYF. CDR3 sequence (DNA): TGTGCCAGCAGCAATCTTTGGGGCCAGGTTAGCACAGATACGCAGTATTTT.

This sequence joins TRBV28 and TRBJ1-1; D is unclear. V lost 7 bases to trimming and J lost 0 bases, with 15 bases between them. Germline assignment: CDR1 MDHEN and CDR2 SYDVKM. The CDR3 is 15 amino acids. The CDR3 DNA follows: TGTGCCAGCAAGATCGGGATTTCGCTGAACACTGAAGCTTTCTTT. It translates to CASKIGISLNTEAFF. Using reference TRBV28 and TRBJ1-1 for the parts outside the CDR3, the full variable domain is DVKVTQSSRYLVKRTGEKVFLECVQDMDHENMFWYRQDPGLGLRLIYFSYDVKMKEKGDIPEGYSVSREKKERFSLILESASTNQTSMYLCASKIGISLNTEAFFGQGTRLTVV.

J is TRBJ2-7 and V is TRBV28; 7 bases line up with TRBD2. Per the germline V gene, CDR1 is MDHEN and CDR2 is SYDVKM. The V gene end was trimmed by 6 bases and the J gene end by 3 bases; junction bases not matched to a gene: 8. CDR3 size: 14 residues. The CDR3: CASSLIGGVYEQYF. Written as DNA, the CDR3 is TGTGCCAGCAGCCTGATTGGGGGGGTCTACGAGCAGTACTTC.

The chain employs TRBV19 and TRBJ1-2; D gene uncertain. Germline V gene lookup returns CDR1 LNHDA and CDR2 SQIVND (reference sequence). The V gene lost 3 bases and the J gene lost 4 bases, with 21 bases spanning the gap. This CDR3 is 17 amino acids long. This CDR3 reads CASSIGSPTWLSYGYTF. The CDR3 coding sequence is TGTGCCAGTAGTATCGGCTCCCCGACGTGGTTGAGCTATGGCTACACCTTC.

This clone occurred a few times. The chain has TRBV5-8 and TRBJ1-4; 7 bases agree with TRBD1. This CDR3 comprises 15 residues. Germline trimming cut 6 bases from V and 8 bases from J; bases unmatched to any gene: 13. Looked up from germline, CDR1 is SGHTS and CDR2 is YDEGEE. The CDR3 protein is CASNHPDREIEKLFF. The CDR3 DNA sequence: TGTGCCAGCAACCACCCCGACAGGGAGATAGAAAAACTGTTTTTT.

This clone was detected a few times. The chain carries TRBV14 and TRBJ2-5; 7 positions agree with TRBD1. This CDR3 has 15 residues. The junction had 10 bases not matched to a gene; V was cut back by 5 bases and J by 4 bases. Germline lookup yields CDR1 SGHDN and CDR2 FVKESK. Here the CDR3 reads CASSTRQGVGETQYF. The CDR3 coding sequence is TGTGCCAGCAGCACCCGACAGGGCGTAGGAGAGACCCAGTACTTC.

V usage is TRBV9 and J usage is TRBJ2-2; D unclear. Trimming removed 0 bases from V and 0 bases from J, with 9 bases in between. Germline loops: CDR1 SGDLS, CDR2 YYNGEE. The CDR3 contains 16 residues. The CDR3, as DNA: TGTGCCAGCAGCGTAGGCCAGAACTCGAACACCGGGGAGCTGTTTTTT. Translation gives CASSVGQNSNTGELFF. Using reference TRBV9 and TRBJ2-2 for the parts outside the CDR3, the full variable domain is DSGVTQTPKHLITATGQRVTLRCSPRSGDLSVYWYQQSLDQGLQFLIQYYNGEERAKGNILERFSAQQFPDLHSELNLSSLELGDSALYFCASSVGQNSNTGELFFGEGSRLTVL.

The chain combines TRBV30 with TRBJ2-7; 12 positions agree with TRBD1. The V gene's germline CDR1 is GTSNPN and CDR2 SVGIG (reference sequence). This CDR3 region has 14 residues. The ends lost 2 bases at V and 9 bases at J; junction bases unmatched: 8. DNA for the CDR3: TGTGCCTGGAGTCTGAGGGGACAGGGGGCCGGGCAGTACTTC. It encodes CAWSLRGQGAGQYF.

The chain employs TRBV9 and TRBJ1-1, with 7 bases matching TRBD1. Trimming cost V 4 bases and J 2 bases; bases outside gene matches: 17. Germline values: CDR1 SGDLS, CDR2 YYNGEE. CDR3 length: 18 residues. The CDR3 DNA is TGTGCCAGCAGCCCCCAGGGACAGTCTCCCAGGGTCAACACTGAAGCTTTCTTT. This gives the protein CASSPQGQSPRVNTEAFF.

This clone occurred once. J is TRBJ2-3 and V is TRBV18, with 14 bases matching TRBD2. CDR3 length: 16 amino acids. V gave up 3 bases and J gave up 5 bases; unmatched junction bases: 4. The germline gives CDR1 KGHSH, CDR2 LQKENI. The CDR3 coding sequence is TGTGCCAGCTCACCGGGACTAGCGGGAGTAGAAGATACGCAGTATTTT. As protein: CASSPGLAGVEDTQYF.

This sequence joins TRBV7-8 and TRBJ2-7, with D hard to call. The V end was cut by 5 bases, the J end by 0 bases, with 8 bases between. This CDR3 region has 13 residues. Germline CDR1 is SGHVS and CDR2 is FQNEAQ. The CDR3 sequence is CASSRVNSYEQYF. The CDR3 DNA is TGTGCCAGCAGCCGCGTAAACTCCTACGAGCAGTACTTC.

The DNA for the CDR3 is TGTGCCACCAGCAGAGAGGGCACCAGCTATGGCTACACCTTC. Translation gives CATSREGTSYGYTF. The chain couples TRBV15 to TRBJ1-2; no reliable D call. The CDR3 is 14 amino acids. In germline, CDR1 is LNHNV, CDR2 YYDKDF (reference sequence). V lost 0 bases, J lost 4 bases, and 9 bases lay in between.

The gene calls are TRBV12-5 and TRBJ1-2; D is unclear. Germline-derived CDR1 and CDR2 are LGHNT and FRNRAP. CDR3 size: 10 residues. V was shortened by 4 bases and J by 5 bases, with 2 bases between the two germline ends. The CDR3 DNA sequence: TGTGCTAGTGGTTCGTATGGCTACACCTTC. Encoded protein: CASGSYGYTF.

This clone occurred once. The V gene is TRBV9, the J gene TRBJ2-7; 7 bases align to TRBD1. Germline V gene lookup returns CDR1 SGDLS and CDR2 YYNGEE. With 2 bases clipped from V and 3 bases from J, the junction kept 11 bases outside the gene matches. The CDR3 length is 16 residues. The CDR3 DNA sequence: TGTGCCAGCAGCGTTGGTTTGGGACAGTTGCTCTACGAGCAGTACTTC. This translates into CASSVGLGQLLYEQYF.

The chain carries TRBV7-9 and TRBJ2-7; TRBD2 aligns across 13 bases. Per the germline V gene, CDR1 is SEHNR and CDR2 is FQNEAQ (reference sequence). V dropped 11 bases and J dropped 3; count of bases not matched to a gene: 4. This CDR3 is built from 13 residues. The CDR3 protein is CAVGTSGIYEQYF. The CDR3 DNA reads as TGTGCCGTCGGGACTAGCGGGATCTACGAGCAGTACTTC. The full variable domain, its missing parts supplied by reference TRBV7-9 and TRBJ2-7, is DTGVSQNPRHKITKRGQNVTFRCDPISEHNRLYWYRQTLGQGPEFLTYFQNEAQLEKSRLLSDRFSAERPKGSFSTLEIQRTEQGDSAMYLCAVGTSGIYEQYFGPGTRLTVT.

This sequence joins TRBV30 and TRBJ1-2, with a tentative D call TRBD1 (6 bases). This CDR3 contains 14 residues. Trimming took off 3 bases at V and 6 bases at J, with 17 bases between the two ends. CDR1 and CDR2 (germline): GTSNPN, SVGIG (reference sequence). The CDR3 region is CAWSAFRGANGYTF. The CDR3 DNA is TGTGCCTGGAGCGCCTTTCGGGGGGCGAATGGCTACACCTTC.

This clone was found a few times. The chain couples TRBV7-9 to TRBJ2-2; 8 nucleotides match TRBD1. This CDR3 spans 15 amino acids. Germline V CDR1 and CDR2: SEHNR, FQNEAQ (reference sequence). Trimming took 5 bases from V and 7 from J; bases not matched to a gene: 9. The CDR3 here is CASSPGGAGDGELFF. DNA of the CDR3: TGTGCCAGCAGCCCAGGGGGCGCCGGGGACGGGGAGCTGTTTTTT.